This TCR beta chain was identified in a study of CD8 T cells in ankylosing spondylitis. General observations from the study: Past studies reported some motif variants in reactive arthritis synovial fluid and blood. Disease-associated clonotypes exhibited CD8+ identity and were relatively infrequent in peripheral blood. A motif in TCR beta, a set of eight highly homologous variants, appeared characteristic of ankylosing spondylitis blood. Researchers reportedly found disease-linked clones significantly enriched in matched ankylosing spondylitis synovial fluid.

The table lists this clonotype with many counts. Its matching antigen is unknown. TCR beta libraries were made by quantitative 5'-RACE with molecular barcodes. TCRdb itself ran the 5' RACE reads through MiXCR, one entry per CDR3 protein. The table includes some 200,000 distinct CDR3 sequences, roughly 6.6% detected once. Sequenced material: blood, either unsorted or a sorted T cell fraction (not recorded which). This receptor was taken from a male donor with ankylosing spondylitis.

CDR3 sequence reads: CASSVPGQGYEQYF. The DNA for the CDR3 is TGTGCCAGCAGCGTGCCGGGACAGGGGTACGAGCAGTACTTC. The chain recombines TRBV7-9 with TRBJ2-7, with TRBD1 matching 10 bases. This CDR3 is built from 14 residues. Trimming cost V 5 bases and J 4 bases; bases outside gene matches: 5. Germline loops: CDR1 SEHNR, CDR2 FQNEAQ (reference sequence).